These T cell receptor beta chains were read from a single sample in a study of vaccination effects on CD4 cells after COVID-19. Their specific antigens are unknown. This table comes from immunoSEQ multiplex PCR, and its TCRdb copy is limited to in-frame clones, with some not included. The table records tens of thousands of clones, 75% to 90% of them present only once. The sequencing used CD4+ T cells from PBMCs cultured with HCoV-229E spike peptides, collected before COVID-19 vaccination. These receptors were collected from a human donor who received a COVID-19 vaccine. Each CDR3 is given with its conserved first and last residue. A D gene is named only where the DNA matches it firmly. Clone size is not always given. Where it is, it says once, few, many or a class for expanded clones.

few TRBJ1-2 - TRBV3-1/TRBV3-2 TGTGCCAGCAGCTGGATAAGGGAGGCTGGCTACACCTTC CASSWIREAGYTF
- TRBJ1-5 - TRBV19 TGTGCCAGTAGTATAGACGGCAGGGGAGATAGCAATCAGCCCCAGCATTTT CASSIDGRGDSNQPQHF
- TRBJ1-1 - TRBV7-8 TGTGCCAGCTCCTGGGGAGGGTATTCTGAAGCTTTCTTT CASSWGGYSEAFF
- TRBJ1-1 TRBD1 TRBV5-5 TGTGCCAGCAGCTTCCCCCATCCGGGACAGTCGCGAGAAGCTTTCTTT CASSFPHPGQSREAFF
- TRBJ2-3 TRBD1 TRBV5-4 TGTGCCAGCAGCCGGCAGGGGGCGGCCGTCACAGATACGCAGTATTTT CASSRQGAAVTDTQYF
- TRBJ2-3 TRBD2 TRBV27 TGTGCCAGCAACAGTAGAGCGGGGGACTTCACAGATACGCAGTATTTT CASNSRAGDFTDTQYF
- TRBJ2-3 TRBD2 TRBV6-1 TGTGCCAGCAGTGAAGCGGCTAGCGGGGGGGGAGATACGCAGTATTTT CASSEAASGGGDTQYF
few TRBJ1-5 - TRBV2 TGTGCCAGCAGTGAAAGCGCCCTACAGGATCAGCCCCAGCATTTT CASSESALQDQPQHF
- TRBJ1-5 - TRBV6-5 TGTGCCAGCAGCGCCGGACAGATCCTCAATCAGCCCCAGCATTTT CASSAGQILNQPQHF
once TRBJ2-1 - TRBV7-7 TGTGCCAGCAGCAAAACTGGGGTTTACAATGAGCAGTTCTTC CASSKTGVYNEQFF
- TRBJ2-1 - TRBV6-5 TGTGCCAGCGATCGGCGGGGTAATGAGCAGTTCTTC CASDRRGNEQFF
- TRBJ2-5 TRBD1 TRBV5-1 TGCGCCAGCAGCTCTCAGGGGGTCGAGACCCAGTACTTC CASSSQGVETQYF
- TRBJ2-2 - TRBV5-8 TGTGCCAGCAGCTTGGTACGGGACACCGGGGAGCTGTTTTTT CASSLVRDTGELFF
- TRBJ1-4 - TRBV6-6 TGTGCCAGCCGCCGGACACCAACTAATGAAAAACTGTTTTTT CASRRTPTNEKLFF
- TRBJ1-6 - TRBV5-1 TGCGCCAGCAGCTATACGACAGTCTCACCCCTCCACTTT CASSYTTVSPLHF
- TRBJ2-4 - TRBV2 TGTGCCAGCAGTGAAGTCCGGGACCTATTTGATAACATTCAGTACTTC CASSEVRDLFDNIQYF
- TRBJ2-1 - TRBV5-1 TGCGCCAGCAGCCCACGAAATAACCCTGTAGGACTTAGCTCCTACAATGAGCAGTTCTTC CASSPRNNPVGLSSYNEQFF
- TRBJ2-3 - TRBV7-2 TGTGCCAGCAGCCCGACAGGTACGCAGTATTTT CASSPTGTQYF
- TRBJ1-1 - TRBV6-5 TGTGCCAGCAGTTACTCCGGTTTCATGAACACTGAAGCTTTCTTT CASSYSGFMNTEAFF
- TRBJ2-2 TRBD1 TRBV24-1 TGTGCCACCAGTTCCCCAAGGGGGCATACCGGGGAGCTGTTTTTT CATSSPRGHTGELFF
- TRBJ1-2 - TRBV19 TGTGCCAGTAGGCCACAGGGTGGCTATGGCTACACCTTC CASRPQGGYGYTF
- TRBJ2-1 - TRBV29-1 TGCAGCGGTGGTTCCTCGGGTTTCTCCTACAATGAGCAGTTCTTC CSGGSSGFSYNEQFF
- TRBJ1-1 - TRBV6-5 TGTGCCAGCAGTTACGTGGGGGCGAACACTGAAGCTTTCTTT CASSYVGANTEAFF
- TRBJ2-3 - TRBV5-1 TGCGCCAGCAGACCAACAGGGTCGGTAGATACGCAGTATTTT CASRPTGSVDTQYF
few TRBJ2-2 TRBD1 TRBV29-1 TGCAGCTCCAGGGGGCAGGTCGGCGGGGAGCTGTTTTTT CSSRGQVGGELFF
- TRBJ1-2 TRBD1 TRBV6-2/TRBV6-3 TGTGCCAGCAGTGACAGACAGGGATCAAACTATGGCTACACCTTC CASSDRQGSNYGYTF
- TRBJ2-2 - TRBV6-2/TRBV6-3 TGTGCCAGCAGTTACGTTCACACCGGGGAGCTGTTTTTT CASSYVHTGELFF
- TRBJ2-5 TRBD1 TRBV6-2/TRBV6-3 TGTGCCAGCAGTAGAGGACAGGCCTACCAAGAGACCCAGTACTTC CASSRGQAYQETQYF
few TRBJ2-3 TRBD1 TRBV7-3 TGTGCCAGCAGCTTAAACCCCAGGGGGCTCGGCACAGATACGCAGTATTTT CASSLNPRGLGTDTQYF
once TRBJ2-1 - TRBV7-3 TGTGCCAGCAGCTACTTTCAGGGGTATGAGCAGTTCTTC CASSYFQGYEQFF
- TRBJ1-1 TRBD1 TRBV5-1 TGCGCCAGCAGCGAAGGGACAGGGAGTTTTATGAACACTGAAGCTTTCTTT CASSEGTGSFMNTEAFF
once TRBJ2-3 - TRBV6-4 TGTGCCAGCAGTGACTCTGGATACGGAGATACGCAGTATTTT CASSDSGYGDTQYF
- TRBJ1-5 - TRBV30 TGTGCCTGGAGTGTACCAGGGAATCAGCCCCAGCATTTT CAWSVPGNQPQHF
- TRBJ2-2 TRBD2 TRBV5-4 TGTGCCAGCAGCTCACCGGGACTAGCAGCCTCGGGAACCGGGGAGCTGTTTTTT CASSSPGLAASGTGELFF
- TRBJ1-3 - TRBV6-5 TGTGCCAGCGGTCAGGGCTCTGGAAACACCATATATTTT CASGQGSGNTIYF
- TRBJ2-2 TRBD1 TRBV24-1 TGTGCCACCAGTGGGCAGGGGGCGACCGGGGAGCTGTTTTTT CATSGQGATGELFF
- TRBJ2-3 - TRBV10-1 TGCGCCAGCAGTGGGGGAGATACGCAGTATTTT CASSGGDTQYF
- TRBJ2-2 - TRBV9 TGTGCCAGCAGCGTGGTGGGGGCCCCTAGCGGGGAGCTGTTTTTT CASSVVGAPSGELFF
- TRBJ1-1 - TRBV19 TGTGCCAGTAGTATAGTCGGGAGGGCTGAAGCTTTCTTT CASSIVGRAEAFF
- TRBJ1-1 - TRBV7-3 TGTGCCAGCAGCTACGACGGGGCACGGAGCACTGAAGCTTTCTTT CASSYDGARSTEAFF
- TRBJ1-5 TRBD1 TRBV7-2 TGTGCCAGCAGCCCCAGGGGGCACGGCAATCAGCCCCAGCATTTT CASSPRGHGNQPQHF
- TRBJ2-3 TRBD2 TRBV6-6 TGTGCCAGCAGTTACGGCCCTAGCGGGGGGGCAAATACGCAGTATTTT CASSYGPSGGANTQYF
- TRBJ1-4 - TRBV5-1 TGCGCCAGCAGCTTGGAGGGGGGGATTGAAAAACTGTTTTTT CASSLEGGIEKLFF
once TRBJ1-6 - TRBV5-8 TGTGCCAGCAGCTCTTGGGACCTAAATAATTCACCCCTCCACTTT CASSSWDLNNSPLHF
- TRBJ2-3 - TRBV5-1 TGCGCCAGCAGCTTGGTACAGGGAGCAGATACGCAGTATTTT CASSLVQGADTQYF
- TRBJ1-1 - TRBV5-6 TGTGCCAGCAGCCGGGCGGGCTCCATGAACACTGAAGCTTTCTTT CASSRAGSMNTEAFF
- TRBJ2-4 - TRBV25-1 TGTGCCAGCAGTGAAGGGGGAGGAGACATTCAGTACTTC CASSEGGGDIQYF
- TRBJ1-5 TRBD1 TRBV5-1 TGCGCCAGCAGCCTGGGCGGGACAGGGGGACATCAGCCCCAGCATTTT CASSLGGTGGHQPQHF
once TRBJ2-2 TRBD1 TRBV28 TGTGCCAGCAGTTTCGGGGACAGGGAGGCCGGGGAGCTGTTTTTT CASSFGDREAGELFF